This is a list of T cell receptor beta chains from one sample in a study of T cell responses to AZD1222 COVID-19 vaccine. Libraries were prepared by immunoSEQ multiplex PCR; TCRdb keeps only in-frame clonotypes and omits some of them. The data contain roughly 130,000 clones, approximately 85% of them singletons. Sequences were derived from peripheral blood, sampled on day 0 of AZD1222 vaccination. Receptor source: an adult in good health. CDR3s include the opening cysteine and the closing phenylalanine or tryptophan. D genes are given only for firm matches. Only some rows state a clone size, as once, few, many or a class for expanded clones.

J gene,D gene,clone size,V gene,CDR3 length,CDR3 DNA,CDR3 protein
TRBJ2-3,TRBD1,few,TRBV6-4,14,TGTGCCAGCAGTGAGGGACAGGGGTCAGATACGCAGTATTTT,CASSEGQGSDTQYF
TRBJ2-5,-,once,TRBV18,13,TGTGCCAGCTCACCACTTGGACAGTGGAACCAGTACTTC,CASSPLGQWNQYF
TRBJ2-7,-,-,TRBV2,15,TGTGCCAGCAGTGAACGTAGAGGTCTAACCTACGAGCAGTACTTC,CASSERRGLTYEQYF
TRBJ2-1,-,-,TRBV7-2,15,TGTGCCAGCAGCCCTTGGGGGTCGTCCTACAATGAGCAGTTCTTC,CASSPWGSSYNEQFF
TRBJ2-1,TRBD1,once,TRBV4-1,16,TGCGCCAGCAGCCCGCGGCCGGGACAGGGTTTTAATGAGCAGTTCTTC,CASSPRPGQGFNEQFF
TRBJ2-7,-,-,TRBV10-2,13,TGCGCCAGCAGTGATGTGGTACGGGGCGAGCAGTACTTC,CASSDVVRGEQYF
TRBJ1-5,-,-,TRBV7-9,15,TGTGCCAGCAGCTTAGGGGACGCTAGCAATCAGCCCCAGCATTTT,CASSLGDASNQPQHF
TRBJ1-2,TRBD1,-,TRBV19,15,TGTGCCAGTAGTATAAAGGTGGGACAGGGCCATGGCTACACCTTC,CASSIKVGQGHGYTF
TRBJ2-1,-,-,TRBV5-1,15,TGCGCCAGCAGCCCGGGAGCCGAGGGTAGAGGTGAGCAGTTCTTC,CASSPGAEGRGEQFF
TRBJ2-2,-,-,TRBV4-1,13,TGCGCCAGCAGCCAACAAACCACCGGGGAGCTGTTTTTT,CASSQQTTGELFF
TRBJ1-1,-,-,TRBV29-1,14,TGCAGCGTTGAAATCCCAGGGGTTGAAACTGAAGCTTTCTTT,CSVEIPGVETEAFF
TRBJ2-1,-,-,TRBV5-5,13,TGTGCCAGCAGCTTGGACGGGCGAAATGAGCAGTTCTTC,CASSLDGRNEQFF
TRBJ2-7,TRBD2,-,TRBV29-1,13,TGCAGCGTTGCTACGGGGGGGACTAGCGAGCAGTACTTC,CSVATGGTSEQYF
TRBJ2-7,TRBD1,-,TRBV7-9,15,TGTGCCAGCATCCCGGGCGGACAGGGGGCTTCTGAGCAGTACTTC,CASIPGGQGASEQYF
TRBJ1-5,-,-,TRBV28,16,TGTGCCAGCAGCACAGTCATGACAGGACTCGGGCAGCCCCAGCATTTT,CASSTVMTGLGQPQHF
TRBJ1-6,-,-,TRBV30,15,TGTGCCTGGAGTCTGGCTGGGACGGGACCGTCACCCCTCCACTTT,CAWSLAGTGPSPLHF
TRBJ1-5,TRBD1,-,TRBV27,15,TGTGCCAGCAGTCCGGGGACAGGGGCCCGTCAGCCCCAGCATTTT,CASSPGTGARQPQHF
TRBJ1-6,-,-,TRBV2,24,TGTGCCAGCAGTGAAGCGCTTCTCCCAGGAGCCACCGGGTTGAGCAGCTCCTATAATTCACCCCTCCACTTT,CASSEALLPGATGLSSSYNSPLHF
TRBJ2-7,-,once,TRBV2,11,TGTGCCAGCAGTGAACTCTACGAGCAGTACTTC,CASSELYEQYF
TRBJ1-4,-,-,TRBV9,15,TGTGCCAGCAGCGGGGAGGGGGTAACTAATGAAAAACTGTTTTTT,CASSGEGVTNEKLFF
TRBJ1-5,TRBD1,once,TRBV6-1,15,TGTGCCAGCAGTGAGACGACAGGGGCAAATCAGCCCCAGCATTTT,CASSETTGANQPQHF
TRBJ2-7,-,once,TRBV7-2,15,TGTGCCAGCAGCTGGAGTTTATGGAGCTCCTACGAGCAGTACTTC,CASSWSLWSSYEQYF
TRBJ1-5,-,-,TRBV18,19,TGTGCCAGCTCACCACGGGTGCAGGGAAGGTCGGGGGCAGATCAGCCCCAGCATTTT,CASSPRVQGRSGADQPQHF
TRBJ1-5,-,-,TRBV7-2,15,TGTGCCAGCAGCTTACTCCAACTTAGCAATCAGCCCCAGCATTTT,CASSLLQLSNQPQHF
TRBJ1-5,-,-,TRBV5-6,14,TGTGCCACCTCTAAGAGGGGAAGCAATCAGCCCCAGCATTTT,CATSKRGSNQPQHF
TRBJ1-5,TRBD1,-,TRBV4-1,15,TGCGCCAGCAGCCAAGGGGACAGGGGCTTGCAGCCCCAGCATTTT,CASSQGDRGLQPQHF
TRBJ1-1,-,-,TRBV30,12,TGTGCCTCTCAACCGGGGAACACTGAAGCTTTCTTT,CASQPGNTEAFF
TRBJ2-2,TRBD2,-,TRBV6-4,14,TGTGCCAGCAAGAGACTAGCGGACACCGGGGAGCTGTTTTTT,CASKRLADTGELFF
TRBJ2-7,TRBD1,-,TRBV7-2,15,TGTGCCAGCAGCTCGAGACCGGGACAGTCCTACGAGCAGTACTTC,CASSSRPGQSYEQYF
TRBJ1-2,TRBD1,few,TRBV6-6,14,TGTGCCAGCAGTTACTCTGGGACAGGTCAGGGCTACACCTTC,CASSYSGTGQGYTF
TRBJ2-1,-,-,TRBV6-2/TRBV6-3,14,TGTGCCAGCAGTTACCGGGTAGGGGGGCATGAGCAGTTCTTC,CASSYRVGGHEQFF
TRBJ2-2,-,-,TRBV15,13,TGTGCCACCAGCAGAGGGAACACCGGGGAGCTGTTTTTT,CATSRGNTGELFF
TRBJ2-6,-,-,TRBV7-2,16,TGTGCCAGCAGCTTAGTCGCCGGAACCGGGGCCAACGTCCTGACTTTC,CASSLVAGTGANVLTF
TRBJ1-1,TRBD1,once,TRBV5-1,15,TGCGCCAGCAGGATAGACAGGGTGGCGAACACTGAAGCTTTCTTT,CASRIDRVANTEAFF
TRBJ1-1,-,-,TRBV9,14,TGTGCCAGCAGCCGCGGGGAGTGGAACACTGAAGCTTTCTTT,CASSRGEWNTEAFF
TRBJ2-2,TRBD2,-,TRBV14,17,TGTGCCAGCAGCCGTCCAGTGACTAGCGGGAGGACGGGGGAGCTGTTTTTT,CASSRPVTSGRTGELFF
TRBJ2-5,-,-,TRBV7-9,16,TGTGCCAGCAGCTTAGCGGGGGCGGGAGTGCAAGAGACCCAGTACTTC,CASSLAGAGVQETQYF
TRBJ1-1,-,-,TRBV19,13,TGTGCCAGTCTCAGGGACATGAACACTGAAGCTTTCTTT,CASLRDMNTEAFF
TRBJ2-7,-,-,TRBV5-4,15,TGTGCCAGCAGCTTGACCCTCGGGACGCCGGGGGAGCAGTACTTC,CASSLTLGTPGEQYF
TRBJ1-4,-,-,TRBV7-6,15,TGTGCCAGCAGCTTAGGGGGGACATCTGCTGAAAAACTGTTTTTT,CASSLGGTSAEKLFF
TRBJ1-5,-,-,TRBV28,12,TGTGCCAGCAGTTTAAGTGCCCAGCCCCAGCATTTT,CASSLSAQPQHF
TRBJ2-7,-,-,TRBV19,14,TGTGCCACCGCCCTCGGACAGACCTCCTACGAGCAGTACTTC,CATALGQTSYEQYF